These T cell receptor beta chains were read from a single sample in a study of shared clonotypes between healthy human individuals. The data were produced by immunoSEQ multiplex PCR, yet TCRdb's version contains in-frame clones alone and is incomplete. Counted here are around 2.1 million clones, 90% to 97% occurring once; the ten biggest clones make up roughly 0.13%. The sample comprised naive CD4+ T cells sorted from blood. These receptors all stem from a man between 18 and 35 years old in good health. CDR3s include the opening cysteine and the closing phenylalanine or tryptophan. Fields, in order: clone size, J gene, D gene, V gene, CDR3 DNA, CDR3 protein. D genes are given only for firm matches. Expanded clones are given a class, and other clones once, few, many or no size at all.

abundance: NA; j_gene: TRBJ2-7; d_gene: TRBD1; v_gene: TRBV2; CDR3nt: TGTGCCAGCAGTGGGGGACAGGGTGCCTACGAGCAGTACTTC; CDR3aa: CASSGGQGAYEQYF
abundance: NA; j_gene: TRBJ1-5; d_gene: NA; v_gene: TRBV10-1; CDR3nt: TGCGCCAGCAGTGATGATCCAGGGGCCCAGCATTTT; CDR3aa: CASSDDPGAQHF
abundance: few; j_gene: TRBJ1-6; d_gene: TRBD1; v_gene: TRBV6-1; CDR3nt: TGTGCCAGCAGTGAAGTCCAGGGACAGGGGGCGAAGAATTCACCCCTCCACTTT; CDR3aa: CASSEVQGQGAKNSPLHF
abundance: NA; j_gene: TRBJ1-2; d_gene: NA; v_gene: TRBV2; CDR3nt: TGTGCCAGCAGTGAGTGGGAAGCCTATGGCTACACCTTC; CDR3aa: CASSEWEAYGYTF
abundance: NA; j_gene: TRBJ2-7; d_gene: NA; v_gene: TRBV5-1; CDR3nt: TGCGCCAGCAGCGGCGGTTCAGCAAGCTACGAGCAGTACTTC; CDR3aa: CASSGGSASYEQYF
abundance: NA; j_gene: TRBJ2-1; d_gene: TRBD2; v_gene: TRBV9; CDR3nt: TGTGCCAGCAGCGTAGGAGGTAGCGGGAATCATGAGCAGTTCTTC; CDR3aa: CASSVGGSGNHEQFF
abundance: NA; j_gene: TRBJ2-7; d_gene: TRBD1; v_gene: TRBV4-2; CDR3nt: TGTGCCAGCAGCCAAGGGGACAGGGTGAACGAGCAGTACTTC; CDR3aa: CASSQGDRVNEQYF
abundance: NA; j_gene: TRBJ1-2; d_gene: NA; v_gene: TRBV28; CDR3nt: TGTGCCAGCAGTTCATTGACCACAGGGAACTATGGCTACACCTTC; CDR3aa: CASSSLTTGNYGYTF
abundance: once; j_gene: TRBJ2-3; d_gene: TRBD2; v_gene: TRBV4-1; CDR3nt: TGCGCCAGCAGCCAAGCCACGACTAGCGGGGGGGCCCGGGATACGCAGTATTTT; CDR3aa: CASSQATTSGGARDTQYF
abundance: NA; j_gene: TRBJ1-1; d_gene: NA; v_gene: TRBV6-5; CDR3nt: TGTGCCAGCAGTAATGGACAGCAGAGGGGAACTGAAGCTTTCTTT; CDR3aa: CASSNGQQRGTEAFF
abundance: NA; j_gene: TRBJ2-5; d_gene: NA; v_gene: TRBV2; CDR3nt: TGTGCCAGCAGTGAAGCGCTTCAGAGACTCTCCCTATTCCAAGAGACCCAGTACTTC; CDR3aa: CASSEALQRLSLFQETQYF
abundance: once; j_gene: TRBJ2-2; d_gene: TRBD1; v_gene: TRBV6-5; CDR3nt: TGTGCCAGCAATCGCGACAGGGGCGGGGAGCTGTTTTTT; CDR3aa: CASNRDRGGELFF
abundance: NA; j_gene: TRBJ2-3; d_gene: NA; v_gene: TRBV6-6; CDR3nt: TGTGCCAGCAGTTTTCAAGAGGCGGATCCAGATACGCAGTATTTT; CDR3aa: CASSFQEADPDTQYF
abundance: NA; j_gene: TRBJ2-3; d_gene: NA; v_gene: TRBV5-1; CDR3nt: TGCGCCAGCAGCCTTACAGGGTTTCAATTTAGCACAGATACGCAGTATTTT; CDR3aa: CASSLTGFQFSTDTQYF
abundance: once; j_gene: TRBJ2-5; d_gene: NA; v_gene: TRBV5-1; CDR3nt: TGCGCCAGCAGCTGGGGTTCTGGGGAGACCCAGTACTTC; CDR3aa: CASSWGSGETQYF
abundance: NA; j_gene: TRBJ2-1; d_gene: TRBD2; v_gene: TRBV5-1; CDR3nt: TGCGCCAGCAGCTTCGGAGGGGTGACTAGCGTCGATGAGCAGTTCTTC; CDR3aa: CASSFGGVTSVDEQFF
abundance: NA; j_gene: TRBJ1-1; d_gene: NA; v_gene: TRBV11-2; CDR3nt: TGTGCCAGCAGCTTAGGTCGTCCATTCGAAGCTTTCTTT; CDR3aa: CASSLGRPFEAFF
abundance: NA; j_gene: TRBJ1-1; d_gene: TRBD1; v_gene: TRBV4-3; CDR3nt: TGCGCCAGCAGCCAAGATCTTAGGGGGCCCGATGAAGCTTTCTTT; CDR3aa: CASSQDLRGPDEAFF
abundance: NA; j_gene: TRBJ2-2; d_gene: NA; v_gene: TRBV18; CDR3nt: TGTGCCAGCTCACTATTTCTATCAGGCACCGGGGAGCTGTTTTTT; CDR3aa: CASSLFLSGTGELFF
abundance: NA; j_gene: TRBJ2-3; d_gene: NA; v_gene: TRBV6-1; CDR3nt: TGTGCCAGCAGTGTTGGGGGTTTGGGGACAGATACGCAGTATTTT; CDR3aa: CASSVGGLGTDTQYF